Below, 12 T cell receptor beta chains from the same sample are listed, as sequenced in a study of blood T cells in healthy people across ages. For the second PCR, which ran for about 7 to 12 cycles, a sample-barcoded 5' primer and a J-beta primer mix were used. TCRdb redid the calling of the 5' RACE reads with MiXCR, one entry per CDR3 protein. The data contain hundreds of thousands of distinct CDR3 sequences, around 20% of them singletons. The sequencing sample was made of blood. These receptors all stem from a man aged 65 to 79 in good health.

Concerning this clonotype: With a much larger clone just one base away, this may be a read error. The gene calls are TRBV7-9 and TRBJ2-2, with D possibly being TRBD1 (6 bases). From germline, CDR1 is SEHNR and CDR2 FQNEAQ (reference sequence). Trimming left V 4 bases short and J 4 bases short, with 16 bases between. The CDR3 covers 16 residues. The CDR3 region has the DNA TGTGCCAGCAGCTCACAATTTGGGGGCCCCACCGGGGAGCTGTTTTTT. This codes for CASSSQFGGPTGELFF.

Only a few counts were recorded for this clonotype. V gene TRBV14 combines with J gene TRBJ2-1; D unclear. TRBJ2-5 matches the DNA end more closely, so the J call is doubtful. CDR3 length equals 17 residues. The germline V gene has CDR1 SGHDN and CDR2 FVKESK. The CDR3 protein is CASSQDVQATPGETQYF. CDR3 nucleotides: TGTGCCAGCAGCCAAGATGTCCAGGCGACCCCTGGGGAGACCCAGTACTTC.

CDR3 amino acids: CASSVGSERTDTQYF. Here the CDR3 DNA reads TGTGCCAGCAGCGTAGGTAGCGAGCGCACAGATACGCAGTATTTT. The genes are TRBV9 and TRBJ2-3; possibly TRBD2 for D (5 bases). Per the germline V gene, CDR1 is SGDLS and CDR2 is YYNGEE. Trimming removed 0 bases from V and 1 base from J, with 9 bases in between. The CDR3 totals 15 residues.

The chain has TRBV18 and TRBJ2-4; 8 nucleotides line up with TRBD1. CDR3 length: 16 residues. From germline, CDR1 is KGHSH and CDR2 LQKENI. Trimming at V came to 3 bases and at J to 4 bases, leaving 8 bases not matched to a gene. DNA for the CDR3: TGTGCCAGCTCACCTCCTGGACAGGGAGGAAAAAACATTCAGTACTTC. It translates to CASSPPGQGGKNIQYF.

The chain links TRBV20-1 to TRBJ1-1; no firm D call. The V gene lost 1 base and the J gene lost 6 bases, with 15 bases spanning the gap. Germline assignment: CDR1 DFQATT and CDR2 SNEGSKA (reference sequence). This CDR3 comprises 14 residues. As DNA, the CDR3 is TGCAGTGCTAGAGTCGCAGGAATCCTCTCTGAAGCTTTCTTT. Its protein product is CSARVAGILSEAFF.

This chain links TRBV7-8 with TRBJ2-5; maybe TRBD2 (5 bases). Per the germline V gene, CDR1 is SGHVS and CDR2 is FQNEAQ. Deletions cut 1 base from V and 1 base from J, with 10 bases between. There are 15 residues in the CDR3. The CDR3 DNA is TGTGCCAGCAGCTTAGGCGTTGAGGGCCAAGAGACCCAGTACTTC. Translated: CASSLGVEGQETQYF. Full variable domain (rest looked up from reference TRBV7-8 and TRBJ2-5): GAGVSQSPRYKVAKRGQDVALRCDPISGHVSLFWYQQALGQGPEFLTYFQNEAQLDKSGLPSDRFFAERPEGSVSTLKIQRTQQEDSAVYLCASSLGVEGQETQYFGPGTRLLVL.

This chain links TRBV6-1 with TRBJ2-2; 10 nucleotides line up with TRBD2. CDR1 and CDR2 (germline): MNHNS, SASEGT. The CDR3 extends over 17 amino acids. V was clipped by 2 bases and J by 7 bases; unmatched bases: 10. CDR3: CASSENYEREGVGELFF. Here the CDR3 DNA reads TGTGCCAGCAGTGAAAATTACGAGCGGGAGGGCGTCGGGGAGCTGTTTTTT.

The chain is built from TRBV27 and TRBJ1-6; D perhaps matches TRBD1 (6 bases). The CDR3 spans 19 residues. The germline V and J ends were trimmed by 5 bases and 7 bases, with 27 bases remaining between them. Germline V gene data show CDR1 as MNHEY and CDR2 as SMNVEV (reference sequence). This CDR3 is CASSHIGVKGGGLNSPLHF. The CDR3 region has the DNA TGTGCCAGCAGTCATATCGGGGTAAAAGGGGGGGGGTTGAATTCACCCCTCCACTTT.

The rearrangement links TRBV11-2 to TRBJ2-5; no clear D gene. The J call is uncertain, as TRBJ2-1 better fits the DNA end. This CDR3 spans 14 amino acids. Germline CDR1 SGHAT, CDR2 FQNNGV. CDR3 coding DNA: TGTGCCAGCAGCTTATTTCGGGTTTCGAATGAGCAGTTCTTC. It codes for CASSLFRVSNEQFF.

This clonotype was seen at least ten times. This rearrangement joins TRBV29-1 to TRBJ2-3; 8 bases map to TRBD1. The J segment lost 0 bases and the V segment lost 7 bases, leaving 15 bases of the junction unmatched. The CDR3 is 17 residues long. Germline lookup yields CDR1 SQVTM and CDR2 ANQGSEA. CDR3 residues: CSGGQGSLFASTDTQYF. As DNA, the CDR3 is TGCAGCGGCGGACAGGGCTCACTGTTTGCTAGCACAGATACGCAGTATTTT.

This CDR3 reads CASSYLSTANTGELFF. The CDR3, as DNA: TGTGCCAGCAGTTACCTATCGACAGCCAACACCGGGGAGCTGTTTTTT. The chain carries TRBV6-5 and TRBJ2-2, with a tentative D call TRBD1 (5 bases). Germline CDR1 is MNHEY and CDR2 is SVGAGI. The CDR3 totals 16 residues. V lost 2 bases and J lost 2, with 12 bases in between.

The J gene is TRBJ2-7, the V gene TRBV4-3; D remains ambiguous. Germline V lookup: CDR1 LGHNA, CDR2 YSLEER. The CDR3 loop spans 13 amino acids. The V end was cut by 2 bases, the J end by 3 bases, with 8 bases between. CDR3 nucleotide sequence: TGCGCCAGCAGCCAAATATTGGACTACGAGCAGTACTTC. It encodes CASSQILDYEQYF.